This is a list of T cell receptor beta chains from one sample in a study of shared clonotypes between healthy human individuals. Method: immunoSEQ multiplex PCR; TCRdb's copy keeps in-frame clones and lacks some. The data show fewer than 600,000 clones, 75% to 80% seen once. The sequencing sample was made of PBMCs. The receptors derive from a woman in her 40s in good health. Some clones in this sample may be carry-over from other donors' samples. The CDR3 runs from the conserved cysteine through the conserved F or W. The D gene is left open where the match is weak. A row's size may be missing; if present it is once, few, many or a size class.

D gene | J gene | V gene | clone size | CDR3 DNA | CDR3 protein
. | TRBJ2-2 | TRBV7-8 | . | TGTGCCAGCAGCCAAGGGGGGCTGGGCGCAGCTTTCCCCGCTATGAGCACCGGGGAGCTGTTTTTT | CASSQGGLGAAFPAMSTGELFF
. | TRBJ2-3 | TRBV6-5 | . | TGTGCCAGCAGTTACGTAGCCGCAGATACGCAGTATTTT | CASSYVAADTQYF
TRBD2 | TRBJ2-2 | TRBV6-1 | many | TGTGCCGGCACCGGGACTAGCCTGAACACCGGGGAGCTGTTTTTT | CAGTGTSLNTGELFF
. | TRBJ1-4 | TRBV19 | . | TGTGCCAGTTCAGACCGAACTGCAACTAATGAAAAACTGTTTTTT | CASSDRTATNEKLFF
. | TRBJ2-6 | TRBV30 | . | TGTGCCGGCCGATCTGGGGCCAACGTCCTGACTTTC | CAGRSGANVLTF
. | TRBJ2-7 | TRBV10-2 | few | TGCGCCAGCAGTGAGCTGACAGGTGGGGGCCCGCGCGAGCAGTACTTC | CASSELTGGGPREQYF
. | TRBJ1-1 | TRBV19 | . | TGTGCCAGTAGTACACCGACAGTGAACACTGAAGCTTTCTTT | CASSTPTVNTEAFF
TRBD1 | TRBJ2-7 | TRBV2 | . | TGTGCCAGCTTGGACAGGACCTACGAGCAGTACTTC | CASLDRTYEQYF
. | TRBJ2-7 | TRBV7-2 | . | TGTGCCAGCAGGTACACCGGGACCCACGAGCAGTACTTC | CASRYTGTHEQYF
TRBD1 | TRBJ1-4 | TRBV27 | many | TGTGCCAGCAGTACGACAGGGGGCCTAACTAATGAAAAACTGTTTTTT | CASSTTGGLTNEKLFF
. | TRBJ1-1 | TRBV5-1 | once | TGCGCCAGCAGCCGAGAGAGGGATGACAGGGAAGCTTTCTTT | CASSRERDDREAFF
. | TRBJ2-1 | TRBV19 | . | TGTGCCAGTAGTATAGGTGACTCTTGGGAGCAGTTCTTC | CASSIGDSWEQFF
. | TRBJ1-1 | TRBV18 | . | TGTGCCAGCTCGTCCTTCGCAGAGGTGAACACTGAAGCTTTCTTT | CASSSFAEVNTEAFF
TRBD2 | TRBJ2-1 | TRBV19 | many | TGTGCCAGTACCCGAGGACTAGCGGCAAATGAGCAGTTCTTC | CASTRGLAANEQFF
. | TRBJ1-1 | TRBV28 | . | TGTGCCAGCAGAGAACAGGGTAATAAGAACACTGAAGCTTTCTTT | CASREQGNKNTEAFF
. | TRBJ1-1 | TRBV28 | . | TGTGCCAGCAACCCCTTGGCCGACAGAGAAGCTTTCTTT | CASNPLADREAFF
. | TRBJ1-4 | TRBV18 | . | TGTGCCAGCTCAGCCGGGACACAAAATGAAAAACTGTTTTTT | CASSAGTQNEKLFF
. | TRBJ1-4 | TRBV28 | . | TGTGCCAGCAGTGCCGGAGGAGCCGAAAAACTGTTTTTT | CASSAGGAEKLFF
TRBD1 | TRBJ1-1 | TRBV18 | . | TGTGCCAGCTCACCGCAGGGGGTGGGTAACACTGAAGCTTTCTTT | CASSPQGVGNTEAFF
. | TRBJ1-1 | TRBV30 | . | TGTGCCTGGAGTGCCCTGACAGGGAACACTGAAGCTTTCTTT | CAWSALTGNTEAFF
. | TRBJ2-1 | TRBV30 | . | TGTGCCTGGAGTGTATCGGGTGAGCAGTTCTTC | CAWSVSGEQFF
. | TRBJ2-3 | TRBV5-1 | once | TGCGCCAGCAGCTCGCCGGGAGCAGATACGCAGTATTTT | CASSSPGADTQYF
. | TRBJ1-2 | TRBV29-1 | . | TGCAGCGTGACCGGGCCAAACTATGGCTACACCTTC | CSVTGPNYGYTF
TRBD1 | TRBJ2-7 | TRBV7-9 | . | TGTGCCAGCAGCCCGAGTTCCGGGACAGGGGCGGATTCCGAGCAGTACTTC | CASSPSSGTGADSEQYF
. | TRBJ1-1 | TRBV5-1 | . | TGCGCCAGCAGCTTAGAGTACTTGGGGGACGAAGCTTTCTTT | CASSLEYLGDEAFF
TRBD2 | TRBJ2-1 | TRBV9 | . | TGTGCCAGCAGCGTAGGGGGACTAGCGGGTAACAATGAGCAGTTCTTC | CASSVGGLAGNNEQFF
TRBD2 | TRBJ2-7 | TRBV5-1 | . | TGCGCCAGCAGTCCAACTAGCGGAGAAAGCTCCTACGAGCAGTACTTC | CASSPTSGESSYEQYF
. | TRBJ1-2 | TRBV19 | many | TGTGCCAGTAGGGCAGCCCTACATGGCTACACCTTC | CASRAALHGYTF
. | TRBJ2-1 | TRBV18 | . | TGTGCCAGCTCACCACGGACAGGGAGGGACTACAATGAGCAGTTCTTC | CASSPRTGRDYNEQFF
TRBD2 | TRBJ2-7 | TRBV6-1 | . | TGTGCCAGCTCTGAGAGCGGGGACCCCTACGAGCAGTACTTC | CASSESGDPYEQYF
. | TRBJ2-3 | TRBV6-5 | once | TGTGCCAGCAGTTACGCAGGCTCCACAGATACGCAGTATTTT | CASSYAGSTDTQYF
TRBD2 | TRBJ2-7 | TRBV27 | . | TGTGCCAGCAAAGTAACCCCGGGGGGCTACGAGCAGTACTTC | CASKVTPGGYEQYF
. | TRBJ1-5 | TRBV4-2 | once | TGTGCCAGCTGCCAAGATCAGGGAAGCCATCAGCCCCAGCAATTT | CASCQDQGSHQPQQF
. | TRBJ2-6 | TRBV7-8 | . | TGTGCCAGCAGCTTAACGGGGACGGCTGGCTCTGGGGCCAACGTCCTGACTTTC | CASSLTGTAGSGANVLTF
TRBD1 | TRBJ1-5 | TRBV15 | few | TGTGCCACCAGCAGGGACAGGGGAGTTCAGCCCCAGCATTTT | CATSRDRGVQPQHF
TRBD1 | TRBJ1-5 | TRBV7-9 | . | TGTGCCAGCAGCTCCGATCGGACAGGGGGTAGTCAGCCCCAGCATTTT | CASSSDRTGGSQPQHF
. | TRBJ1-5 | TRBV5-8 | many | TGTGCCAGCAGCTTGGGTCAGACGCTGAATCAGCCCCAGCATTTT | CASSLGQTLNQPQHF
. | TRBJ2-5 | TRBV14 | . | TGTGCCAGCAGCCAAGATCCTTCCAGCCCAGAGACCCAGTACTTC | CASSQDPSSPETQYF
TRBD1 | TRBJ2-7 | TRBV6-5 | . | TGTGCCAGCAGTCGAACCGGGACAGGGGGATACGAGCAGTACTTC | CASSRTGTGGYEQYF
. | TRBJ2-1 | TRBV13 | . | TGTGCCAGCAGCTCGCCCTTGCGTAACGACAATGAGCAGTTCTTC | CASSSPLRNDNEQFF
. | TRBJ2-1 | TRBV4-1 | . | TGCGCCAGCAGCCCCCGGGGGGCCATAGATGAGCAGTTCTTC | CASSPRGAIDEQFF
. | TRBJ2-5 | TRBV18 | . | TGTGCCAGCTCACCAACAGGTTCAGAGACCCAGTACTTC | CASSPTGSETQYF
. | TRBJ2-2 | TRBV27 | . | TGTGCCAGTTCGGTCCAGAGTCAGGGGCGTCGGGGGGAACTGTTTTTT | CASSVQSQGRRGELFF
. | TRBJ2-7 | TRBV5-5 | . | TGTGCCAGCAGCCGCGCGGGGCAGTACGAGCAGTACTTC | CASSRAGQYEQYF
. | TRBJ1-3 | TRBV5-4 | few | TGTGCCAGCAGCTCCACCATTTCACAGACTGGAAACACCATATATTTT | CASSSTISQTGNTIYF
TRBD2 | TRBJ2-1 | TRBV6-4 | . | TGTGCCAGCAGTAATGGGACTAGCGGGAGTGATGAGCAGTTCTTC | CASSNGTSGSDEQFF
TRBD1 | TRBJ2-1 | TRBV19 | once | TGTGCCAGTAGTATGTGGACAGGGGGAGTGAATGAGCAGTTCTTC | CASSMWTGGVNEQFF
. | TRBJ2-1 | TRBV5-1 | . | TGCGCCAGCAGCTTGAGTGGGCTAGCTGGGCTTGAGCAGTTCTTC | CASSLSGLAGLEQFF
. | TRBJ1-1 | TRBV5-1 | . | TGCGCCAGCAGCTTGAATTCAGGGGATGGTGGCACTGAAGCTTTCTTT | CASSLNSGDGGTEAFF
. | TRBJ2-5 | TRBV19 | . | TGTGCCAGTAGACAGGGAGAGACCCAGTACTTC | CASRQGETQYF
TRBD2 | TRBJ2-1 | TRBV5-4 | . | TGTGCCAGCAGAACCGGACTAGCGGGAGACAGGGTACGCAATGAGCAGTTCTTC | CASRTGLAGDRVRNEQFF
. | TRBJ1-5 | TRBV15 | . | TGTGCCACCAGCAGAGATCCACAGGCCTCCTATCAGCCCCAGCATTTT | CATSRDPQASYQPQHF
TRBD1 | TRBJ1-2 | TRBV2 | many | TGTGCCAGCATCCCCACAGGGGGTAGTGGCTACACCTTC | CASIPTGGSGYTF